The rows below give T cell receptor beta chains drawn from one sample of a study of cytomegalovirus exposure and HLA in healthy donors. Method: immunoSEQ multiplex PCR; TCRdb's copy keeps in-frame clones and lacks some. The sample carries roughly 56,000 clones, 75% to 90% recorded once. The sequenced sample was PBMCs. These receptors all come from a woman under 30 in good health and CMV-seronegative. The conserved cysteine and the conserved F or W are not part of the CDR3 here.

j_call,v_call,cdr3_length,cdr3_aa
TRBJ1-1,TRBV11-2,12,ASREDRWDTEAF
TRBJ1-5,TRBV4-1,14,ASSSPGQGGSQPQH
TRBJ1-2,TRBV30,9,AFGTVYGYT
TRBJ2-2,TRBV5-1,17,ASSLVLTSGKRGTGELF
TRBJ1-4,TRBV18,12,ASSRGTANEKLF
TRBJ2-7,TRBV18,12,ASSPPGSSYEQY
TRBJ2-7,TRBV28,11,ASSPTGKAEQY
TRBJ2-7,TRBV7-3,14,ASSPAGGSLSYEQY
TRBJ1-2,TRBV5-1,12,ASSSTGTGVGYT
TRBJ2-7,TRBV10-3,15,AISESLVGSGSYEQY
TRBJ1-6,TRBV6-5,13,ASRLGTGDNSPLH
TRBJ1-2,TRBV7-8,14,ASSFTDRGGSYGYT
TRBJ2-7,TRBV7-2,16,ASSSKTGPTLKHYEQY
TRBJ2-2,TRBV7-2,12,ASRMASGGGELF
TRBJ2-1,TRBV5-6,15,ASSALTSGGLRGEQF
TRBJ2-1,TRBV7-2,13,ASSLTSGRHNEQF
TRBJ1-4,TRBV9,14,ASSVGAFDRGEKLF
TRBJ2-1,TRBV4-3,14,ASSQNGLAGVDEQF
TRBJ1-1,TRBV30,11,AWSTQGSTEAF
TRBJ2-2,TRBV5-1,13,ASSAGTLSTGELF
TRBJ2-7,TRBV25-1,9,ASGQYYEQY
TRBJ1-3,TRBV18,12,ASSPTGPGNTIY
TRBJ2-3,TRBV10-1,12,ASRAGSDTDTQY
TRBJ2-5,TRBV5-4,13,ASSPGLAGGETQY
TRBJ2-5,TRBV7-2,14,ASSLVGWGGQETQY
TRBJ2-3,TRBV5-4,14,ASSLYLAGYTDTQY
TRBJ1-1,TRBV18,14,ASSHSRDRANTEAF
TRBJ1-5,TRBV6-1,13,ASSERTGSYQPQH
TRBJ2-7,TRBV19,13,ASSIGTKSPYEQY
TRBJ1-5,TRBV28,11,ASGQAHNQPQH
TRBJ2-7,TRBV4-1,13,ASSQWAGGTDEQY
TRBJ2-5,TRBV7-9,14,ASSIPGTGMTETQY
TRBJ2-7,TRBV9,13,ASSVEPSGMYEQY
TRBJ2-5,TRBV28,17,ASSLFVLGGQGTQETQY
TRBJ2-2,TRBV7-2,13,ASSLRRESGGELF
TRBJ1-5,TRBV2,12,ASSGPGQNQPQH
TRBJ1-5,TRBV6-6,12,ASSSTGSNQPQH
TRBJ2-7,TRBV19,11,ASSIGTNYEQY
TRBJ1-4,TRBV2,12,ASRQGATNEKLF
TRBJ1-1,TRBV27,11,ASSVTGYTEAF
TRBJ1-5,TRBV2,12,ASRDRQSEQPQH
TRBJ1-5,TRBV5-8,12,ASSLWGTNQPQH
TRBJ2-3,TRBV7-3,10,ASSSRQGTQY
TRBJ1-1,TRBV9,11,ASSVQGSAEAF
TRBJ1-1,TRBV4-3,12,ASSQTQGVTEAF
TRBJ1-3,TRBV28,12,ASSPRISGNTIY
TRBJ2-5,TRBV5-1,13,ASSLNRGGQETQY
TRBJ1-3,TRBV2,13,ASSEAPDSLNTIY
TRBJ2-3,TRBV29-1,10,SGTGNTDTQY
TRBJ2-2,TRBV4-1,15,ASSQERSGGNTGELF
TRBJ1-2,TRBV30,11,AWSAGTVYGYT
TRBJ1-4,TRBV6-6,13,ASSYSRETNEKLF
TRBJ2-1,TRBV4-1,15,ASRQGKAGGSYNEQF
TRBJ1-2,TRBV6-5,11,ASRGTGNYGYT